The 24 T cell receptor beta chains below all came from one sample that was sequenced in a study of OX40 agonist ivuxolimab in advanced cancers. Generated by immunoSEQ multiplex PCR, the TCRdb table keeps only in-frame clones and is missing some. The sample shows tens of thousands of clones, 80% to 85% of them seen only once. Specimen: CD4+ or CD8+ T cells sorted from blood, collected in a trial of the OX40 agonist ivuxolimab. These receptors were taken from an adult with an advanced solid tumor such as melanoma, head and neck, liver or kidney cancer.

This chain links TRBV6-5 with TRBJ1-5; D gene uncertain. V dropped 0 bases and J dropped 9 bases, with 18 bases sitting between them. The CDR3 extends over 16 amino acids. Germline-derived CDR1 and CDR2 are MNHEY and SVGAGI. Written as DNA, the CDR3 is TGTGCCAGCAGTTACTCGAGGCCCAGGTTACCTCGGCCCCAGCATTTT. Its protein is CASSYSRPRLPRPQHF.

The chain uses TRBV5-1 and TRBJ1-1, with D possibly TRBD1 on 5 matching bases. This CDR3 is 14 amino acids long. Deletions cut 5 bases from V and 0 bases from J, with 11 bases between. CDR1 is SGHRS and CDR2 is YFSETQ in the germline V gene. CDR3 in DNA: TGCGCCAGCAGTCCCCAGGGTGTGAACACTGAAGCTTTCTTT. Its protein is CASSPQGVNTEAFF.

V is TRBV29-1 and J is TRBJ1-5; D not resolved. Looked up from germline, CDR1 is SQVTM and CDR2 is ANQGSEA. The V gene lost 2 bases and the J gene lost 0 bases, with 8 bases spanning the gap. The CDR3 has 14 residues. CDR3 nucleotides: TGCAGCGTTGAACCCCGTAATAGCAATCAGCCCCAGCATTTT. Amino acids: CSVEPRNSNQPQHF.

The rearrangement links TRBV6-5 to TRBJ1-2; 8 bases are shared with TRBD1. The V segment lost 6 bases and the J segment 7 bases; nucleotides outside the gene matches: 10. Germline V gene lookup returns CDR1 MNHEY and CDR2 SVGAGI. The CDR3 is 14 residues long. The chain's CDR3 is CASRAPGQAVGYTF. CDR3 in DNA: TGTGCCAGCAGAGCACCGGGACAGGCGGTTGGCTACACCTTC.

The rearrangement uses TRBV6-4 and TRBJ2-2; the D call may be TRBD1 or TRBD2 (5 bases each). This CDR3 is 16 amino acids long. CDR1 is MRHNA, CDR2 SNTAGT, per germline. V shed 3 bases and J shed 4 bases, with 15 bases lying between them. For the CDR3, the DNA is TGTGCCAGCAGTGAGAGGGCAGGGATGTTCACCGGGGAGCTGTTTTTT. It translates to CASSERAGMFTGELFF.

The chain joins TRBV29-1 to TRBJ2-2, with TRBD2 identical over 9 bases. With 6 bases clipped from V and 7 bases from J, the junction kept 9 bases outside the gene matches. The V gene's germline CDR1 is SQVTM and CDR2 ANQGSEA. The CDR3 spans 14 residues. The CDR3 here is CSVTTSGRSGELFF. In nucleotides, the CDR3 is TGCAGCGTGACGACTAGCGGTCGGAGCGGGGAGCTGTTTTTT.

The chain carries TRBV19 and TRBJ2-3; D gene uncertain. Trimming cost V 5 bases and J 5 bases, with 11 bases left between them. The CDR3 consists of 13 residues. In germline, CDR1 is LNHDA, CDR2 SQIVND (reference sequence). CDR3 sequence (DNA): TGTGCCAGTAGTCCGGACCGAGAAGATACGCAGTATTTT. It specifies CASSPDREDTQYF.

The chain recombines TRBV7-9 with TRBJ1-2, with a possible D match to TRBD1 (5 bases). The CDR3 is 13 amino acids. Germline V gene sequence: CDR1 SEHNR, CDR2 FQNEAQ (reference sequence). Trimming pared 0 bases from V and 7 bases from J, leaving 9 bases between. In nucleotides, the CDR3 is TGTGCCAGCAGCTTAGCTCTGGGGGGTGGCTACACCTTC. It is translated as CASSLALGGGYTF.

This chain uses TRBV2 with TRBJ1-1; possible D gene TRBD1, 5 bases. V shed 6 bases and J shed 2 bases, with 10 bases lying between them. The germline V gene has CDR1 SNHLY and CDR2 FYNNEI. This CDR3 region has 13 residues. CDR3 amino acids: CASRGDLNTEAFF. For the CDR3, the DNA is TGTGCCAGCAGAGGGGACCTCAACACTGAAGCTTTCTTT.

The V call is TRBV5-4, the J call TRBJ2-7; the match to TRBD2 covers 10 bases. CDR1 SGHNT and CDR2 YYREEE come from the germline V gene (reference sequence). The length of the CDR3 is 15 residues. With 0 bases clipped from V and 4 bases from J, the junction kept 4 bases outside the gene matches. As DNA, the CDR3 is TGTGCCAGCAGCTTGGGCCCTAGCGGGGGTTACGAGCAGTACTTC. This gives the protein CASSLGPSGGYEQYF.

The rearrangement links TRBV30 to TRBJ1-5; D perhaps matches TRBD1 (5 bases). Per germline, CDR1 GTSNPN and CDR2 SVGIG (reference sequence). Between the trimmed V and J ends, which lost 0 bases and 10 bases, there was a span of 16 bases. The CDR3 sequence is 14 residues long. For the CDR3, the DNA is TGTGCCTGGAGTGTGAGGCAGGGAGAGGATCCCCAGCATTTT. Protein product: CAWSVRQGEDPQHF.

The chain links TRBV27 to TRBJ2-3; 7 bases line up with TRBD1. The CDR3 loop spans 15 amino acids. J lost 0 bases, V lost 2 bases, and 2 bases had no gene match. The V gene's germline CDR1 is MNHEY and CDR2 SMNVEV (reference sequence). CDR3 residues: CASSLRGQSTDTQYF. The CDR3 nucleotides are TGTGCCAGCAGTTTACGGGGACAGAGCACAGATACGCAGTATTTT.

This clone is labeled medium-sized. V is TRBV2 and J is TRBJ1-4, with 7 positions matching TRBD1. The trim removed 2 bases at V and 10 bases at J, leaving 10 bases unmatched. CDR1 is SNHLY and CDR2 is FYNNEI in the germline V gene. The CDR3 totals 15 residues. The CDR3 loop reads CASSEYQGVLGKLFF. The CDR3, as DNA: TGTGCCAGCAGTGAATATCAGGGGGTCCTGGGAAAACTGTTTTTT.

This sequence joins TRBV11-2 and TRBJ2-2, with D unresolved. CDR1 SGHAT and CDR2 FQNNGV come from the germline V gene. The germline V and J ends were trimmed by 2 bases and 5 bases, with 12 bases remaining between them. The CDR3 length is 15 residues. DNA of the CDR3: TGTGCCAGCAGCTTATATAGGACGCAGACCGGGGAGCTGTTTTTT. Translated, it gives CASSLYRTQTGELFF. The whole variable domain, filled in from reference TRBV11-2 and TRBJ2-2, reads EAGVAQSPRYKIIEKRQSVAFWCNPISGHATLYWYQQILGQGPKLLIQFQNNGVVDDSQLPKDRFSAERLKGVDSTLKIQPAKLEDSAVYLCASSLYRTQTGELFFGEGSRLTVL.

CDR3 sequence: CASSQKGLYGYTF. The CDR3 nucleotides are TGTGCCAGCAGCCAGAAAGGCCTCTATGGCTACACCTTC. The J gene is TRBJ1-2, the V gene TRBV9; D uncertain. V was clipped by 4 bases and J by 4 bases, with 11 bases between them. Germline V gene lookup returns CDR1 SGDLS and CDR2 YYNGEE. The length of the CDR3 is 13 residues.

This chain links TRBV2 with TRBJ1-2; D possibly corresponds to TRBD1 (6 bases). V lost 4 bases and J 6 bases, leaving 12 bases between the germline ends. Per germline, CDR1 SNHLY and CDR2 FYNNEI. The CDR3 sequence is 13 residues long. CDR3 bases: TGTGCCAGCAGTGTCGGGGCAGGGGATGGCTACACCTTC. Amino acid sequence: CASSVGAGDGYTF.

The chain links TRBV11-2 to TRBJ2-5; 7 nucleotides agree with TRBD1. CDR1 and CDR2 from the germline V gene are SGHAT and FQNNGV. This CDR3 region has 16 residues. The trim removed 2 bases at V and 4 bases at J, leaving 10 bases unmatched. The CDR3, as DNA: TGTGCCAGCAGCTTATATCTAGGGGGCCTGGTAGAGACCCAGTACTTC. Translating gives CASSLYLGGLVETQYF. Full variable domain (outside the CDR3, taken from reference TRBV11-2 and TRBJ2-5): EAGVAQSPRYKIIEKRQSVAFWCNPISGHATLYWYQQILGQGPKLLIQFQNNGVVDDSQLPKDRFSAERLKGVDSTLKIQPAKLEDSAVYLCASSLYLGGLVETQYFGPGTRLLVL.

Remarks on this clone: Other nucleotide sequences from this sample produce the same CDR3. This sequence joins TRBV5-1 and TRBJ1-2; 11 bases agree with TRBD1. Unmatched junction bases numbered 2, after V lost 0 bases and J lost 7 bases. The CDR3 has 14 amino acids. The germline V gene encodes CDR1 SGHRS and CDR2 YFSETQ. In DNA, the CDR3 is TGCGCCAGCAGCTTGGCCGGGACAGGGGGTGGCTACACCTTC. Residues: CASSLAGTGGGYTF.

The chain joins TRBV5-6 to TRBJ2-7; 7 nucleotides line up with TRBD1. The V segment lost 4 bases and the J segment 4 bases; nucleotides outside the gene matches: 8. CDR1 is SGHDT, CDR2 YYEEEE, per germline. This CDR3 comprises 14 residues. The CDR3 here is CASSRGQSVYEQYF. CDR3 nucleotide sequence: TGTGCCAGCAGCAGGGGACAGTCGGTTTACGAGCAGTACTTC.

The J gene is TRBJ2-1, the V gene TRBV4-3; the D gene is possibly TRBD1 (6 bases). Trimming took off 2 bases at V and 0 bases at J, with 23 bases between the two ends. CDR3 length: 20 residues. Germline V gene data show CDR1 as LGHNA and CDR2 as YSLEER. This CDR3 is CASSQNTPIMGANSYNEQFF. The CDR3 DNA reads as TGCGCCAGCAGCCAAAACACCCCGATCATGGGGGCCAACTCCTACAATGAGCAGTTCTTC.

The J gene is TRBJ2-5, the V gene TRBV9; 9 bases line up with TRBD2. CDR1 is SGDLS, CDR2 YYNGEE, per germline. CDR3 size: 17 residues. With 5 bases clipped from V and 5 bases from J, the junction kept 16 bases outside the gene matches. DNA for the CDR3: TGTGCCAGCAGTAAACACCCTGGCGGGGGGGCACTGGAGACCCAGTACTTC. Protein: CASSKHPGGGALETQYF.

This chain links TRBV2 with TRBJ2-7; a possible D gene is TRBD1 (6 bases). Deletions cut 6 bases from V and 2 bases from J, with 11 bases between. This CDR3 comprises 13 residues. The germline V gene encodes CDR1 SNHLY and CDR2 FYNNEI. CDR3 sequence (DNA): TGTGCCAGCAGGCTCAGGGGCACCTACGAGCAGTACTTC. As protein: CASRLRGTYEQYF.

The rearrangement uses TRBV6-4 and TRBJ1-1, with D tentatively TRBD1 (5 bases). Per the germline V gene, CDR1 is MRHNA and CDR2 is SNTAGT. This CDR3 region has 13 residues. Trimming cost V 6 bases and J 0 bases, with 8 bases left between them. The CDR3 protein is CASRTEMNTEAFF. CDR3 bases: TGTGCCAGCAGGACAGAGATGAACACTGAAGCTTTCTTT.

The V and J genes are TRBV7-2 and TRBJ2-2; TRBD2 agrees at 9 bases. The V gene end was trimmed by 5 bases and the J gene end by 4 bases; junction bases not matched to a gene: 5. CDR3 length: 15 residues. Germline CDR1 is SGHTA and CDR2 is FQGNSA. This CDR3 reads CASSRSGGTTGELFF. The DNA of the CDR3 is TGTGCCAGCAGCCGTAGCGGGGGCACCACCGGGGAGCTGTTTTTT.